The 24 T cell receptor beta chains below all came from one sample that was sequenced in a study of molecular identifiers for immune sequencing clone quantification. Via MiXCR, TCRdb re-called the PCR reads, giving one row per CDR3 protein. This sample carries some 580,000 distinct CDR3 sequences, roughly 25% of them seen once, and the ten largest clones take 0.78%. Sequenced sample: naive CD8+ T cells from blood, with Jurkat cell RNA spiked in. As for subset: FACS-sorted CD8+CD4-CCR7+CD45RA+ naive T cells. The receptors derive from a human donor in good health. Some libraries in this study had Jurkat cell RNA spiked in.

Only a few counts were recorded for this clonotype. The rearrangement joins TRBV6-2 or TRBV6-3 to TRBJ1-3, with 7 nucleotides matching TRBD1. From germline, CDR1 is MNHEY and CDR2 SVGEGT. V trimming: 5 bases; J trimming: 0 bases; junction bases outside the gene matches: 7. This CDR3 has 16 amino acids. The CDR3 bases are TGTGCCAGCAGTGGATGGACAGGATACTCTGGAAACACCATATATTTT. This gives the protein CASSGWTGYSGNTIYF.

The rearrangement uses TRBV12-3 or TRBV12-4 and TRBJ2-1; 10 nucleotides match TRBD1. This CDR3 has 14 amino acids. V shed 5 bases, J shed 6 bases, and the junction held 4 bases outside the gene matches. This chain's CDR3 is CASSLWTGGNEQFF. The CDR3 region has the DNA TGTGCCAGCAGTCTATGGACAGGGGGCAATGAGCAGTTCTTC.

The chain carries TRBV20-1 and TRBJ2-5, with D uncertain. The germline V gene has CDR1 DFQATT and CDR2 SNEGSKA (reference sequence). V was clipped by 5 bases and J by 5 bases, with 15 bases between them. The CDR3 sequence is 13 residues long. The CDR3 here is CSARNEYRETQYF. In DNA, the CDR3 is TGCAGTGCTCGAAATGAATACCGGGAGACCCAGTACTTC.

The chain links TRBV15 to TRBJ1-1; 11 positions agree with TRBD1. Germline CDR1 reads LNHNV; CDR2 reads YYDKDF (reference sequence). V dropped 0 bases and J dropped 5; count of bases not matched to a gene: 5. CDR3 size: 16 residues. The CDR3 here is CATSRDGTGGRTEAFF. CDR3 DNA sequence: TGTGCCACCAGCAGAGATGGGACAGGGGGGCGGACTGAAGCTTTCTTT.

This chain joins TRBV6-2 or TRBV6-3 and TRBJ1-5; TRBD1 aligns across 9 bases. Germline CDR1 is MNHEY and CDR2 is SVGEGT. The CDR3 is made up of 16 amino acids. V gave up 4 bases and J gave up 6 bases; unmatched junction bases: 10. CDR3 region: CASSWGLRQGGQPQHF. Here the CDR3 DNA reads TGTGCCAGCAGTTGGGGATTAAGACAGGGGGGTCAGCCCCAGCATTTT.

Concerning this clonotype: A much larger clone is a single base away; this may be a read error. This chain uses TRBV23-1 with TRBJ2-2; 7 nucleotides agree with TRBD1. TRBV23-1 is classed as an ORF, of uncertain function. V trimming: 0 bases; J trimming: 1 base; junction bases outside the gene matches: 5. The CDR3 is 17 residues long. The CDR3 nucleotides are TGCGCCAGCAGTCAATCGACAGGGTCCGGGAACACCGGGGAGCTGTTTTTT. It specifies CASSQSTGSGNTGELFF.

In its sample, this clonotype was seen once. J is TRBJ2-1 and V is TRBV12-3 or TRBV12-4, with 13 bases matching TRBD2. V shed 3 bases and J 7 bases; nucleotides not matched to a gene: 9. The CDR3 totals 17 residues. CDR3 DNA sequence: TGTGCCAGCAGTTTCGTGACTAGCGGGAGGTTGTCAAATGAGCAGTTCTTC. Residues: CASSFVTSGRLSNEQFF.

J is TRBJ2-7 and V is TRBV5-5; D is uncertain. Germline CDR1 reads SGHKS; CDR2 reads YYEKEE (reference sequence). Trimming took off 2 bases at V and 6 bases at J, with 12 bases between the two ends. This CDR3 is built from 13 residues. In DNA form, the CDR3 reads TGTGCCAGCAGCTTACTCACAGTGTCCGAGCAGTACTTC. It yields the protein CASSLLTVSEQYF.

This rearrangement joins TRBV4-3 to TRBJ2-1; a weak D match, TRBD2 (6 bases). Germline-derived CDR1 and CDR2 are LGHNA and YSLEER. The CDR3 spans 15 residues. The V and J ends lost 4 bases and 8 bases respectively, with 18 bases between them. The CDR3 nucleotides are TGCGCCAGCAGCCGAGATCGCCTGGAGGGATATGAGCAGTTCTTC. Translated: CASSRDRLEGYEQFF.

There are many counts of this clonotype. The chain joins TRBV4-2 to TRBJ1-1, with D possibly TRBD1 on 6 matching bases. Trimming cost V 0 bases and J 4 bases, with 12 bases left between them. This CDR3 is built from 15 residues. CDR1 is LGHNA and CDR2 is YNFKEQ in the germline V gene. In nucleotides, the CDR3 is TGTGCCAGCAGCCAAGAACAGGGTAGTGTCACTGAAGCTTTCTTT. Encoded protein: CASSQEQGSVTEAFF.

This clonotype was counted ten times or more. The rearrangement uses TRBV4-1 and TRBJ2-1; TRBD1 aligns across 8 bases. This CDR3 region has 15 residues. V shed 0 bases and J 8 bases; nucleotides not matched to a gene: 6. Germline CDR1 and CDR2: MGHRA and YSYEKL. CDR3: CASSQESGQGYEQFF. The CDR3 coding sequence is TGCGCCAGCAGCCAAGAATCCGGACAGGGATATGAGCAGTTCTTC.

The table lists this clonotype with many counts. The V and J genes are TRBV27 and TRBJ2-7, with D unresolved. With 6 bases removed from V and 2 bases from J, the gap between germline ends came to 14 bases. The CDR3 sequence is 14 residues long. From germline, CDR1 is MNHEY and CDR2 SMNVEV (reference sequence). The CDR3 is CASSPTRYAYEQYF. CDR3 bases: TGTGCCAGCAGCCCTACGAGGTACGCCTACGAGCAGTACTTC.

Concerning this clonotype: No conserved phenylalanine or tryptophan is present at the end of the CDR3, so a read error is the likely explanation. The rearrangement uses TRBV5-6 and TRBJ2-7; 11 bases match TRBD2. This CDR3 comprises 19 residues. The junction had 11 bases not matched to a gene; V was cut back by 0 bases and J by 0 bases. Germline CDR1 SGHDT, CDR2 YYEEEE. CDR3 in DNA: TGTGCCAGCAGCTTGGAAGACTGGGGAACTAGCGGGAGCTCCTACGAGCAGTACCTC. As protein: CASSLEDWGTSGSSYEQYL.

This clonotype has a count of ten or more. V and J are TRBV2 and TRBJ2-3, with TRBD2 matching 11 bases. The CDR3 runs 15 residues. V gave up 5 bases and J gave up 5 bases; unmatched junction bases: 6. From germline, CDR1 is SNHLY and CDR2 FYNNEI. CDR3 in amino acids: CASSFSGGAGDTQYF. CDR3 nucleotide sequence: TGTGCCAGCAGTTTTAGCGGGGGGGCCGGAGATACGCAGTATTTT.

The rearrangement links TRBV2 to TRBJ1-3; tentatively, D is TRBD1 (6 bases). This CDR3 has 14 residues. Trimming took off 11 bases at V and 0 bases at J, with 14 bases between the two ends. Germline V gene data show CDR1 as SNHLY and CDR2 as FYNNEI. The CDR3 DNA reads TGTGCCCGCATTTCGGACAGCTCTGGAAACACCATATATTTT. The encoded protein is CARISDSSGNTIYF.

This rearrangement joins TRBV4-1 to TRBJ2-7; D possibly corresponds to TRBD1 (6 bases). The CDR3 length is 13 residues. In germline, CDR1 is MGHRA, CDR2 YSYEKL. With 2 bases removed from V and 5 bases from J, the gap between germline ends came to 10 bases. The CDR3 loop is CASSQPGVDEQYF. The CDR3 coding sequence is TGCGCCAGCAGCCAACCAGGGGTCGACGAGCAGTACTTC.

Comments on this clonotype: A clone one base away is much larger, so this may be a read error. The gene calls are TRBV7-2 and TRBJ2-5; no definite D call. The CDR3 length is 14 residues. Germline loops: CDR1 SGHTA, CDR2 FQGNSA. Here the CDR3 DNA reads TGTGCCAGCAGCTTAGTCCAGCCCCAAGAGCCCCAGTACTTC. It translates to CASSLVQPQEPQYF.

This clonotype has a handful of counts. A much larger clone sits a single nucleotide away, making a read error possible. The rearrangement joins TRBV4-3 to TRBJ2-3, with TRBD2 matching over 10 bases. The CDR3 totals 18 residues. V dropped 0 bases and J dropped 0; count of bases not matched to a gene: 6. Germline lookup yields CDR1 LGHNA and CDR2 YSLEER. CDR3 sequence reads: CASSQDRASGGSTDTQYF. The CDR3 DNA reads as TGCGCCAGCAGCCAAGATCGGGCTAGCGGGGGTAGCACAGATACGCAGTATTTT.

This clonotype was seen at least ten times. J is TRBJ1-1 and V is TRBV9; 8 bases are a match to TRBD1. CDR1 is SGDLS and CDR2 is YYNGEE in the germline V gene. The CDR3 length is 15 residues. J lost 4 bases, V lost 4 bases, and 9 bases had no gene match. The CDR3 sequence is CASSYSGTGVTEAFF. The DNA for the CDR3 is TGTGCCAGCAGCTATTCCGGGACAGGAGTCACTGAAGCTTTCTTT.

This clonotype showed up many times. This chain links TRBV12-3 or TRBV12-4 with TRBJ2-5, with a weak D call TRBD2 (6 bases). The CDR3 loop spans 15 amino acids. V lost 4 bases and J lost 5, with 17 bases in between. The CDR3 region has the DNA TGTGCCAGCAGTTCCCCCCCTAGCGCGCGGGAGACCCAGTACTTC. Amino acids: CASSSPPSARETQYF.

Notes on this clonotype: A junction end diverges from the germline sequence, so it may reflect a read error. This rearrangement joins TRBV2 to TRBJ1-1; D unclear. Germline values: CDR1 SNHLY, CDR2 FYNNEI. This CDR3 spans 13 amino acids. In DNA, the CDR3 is TGTACCAGCAGTTTCACCGCAACCACTGAAGCTTTCTTT. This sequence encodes CTSSFTATTEAFF.

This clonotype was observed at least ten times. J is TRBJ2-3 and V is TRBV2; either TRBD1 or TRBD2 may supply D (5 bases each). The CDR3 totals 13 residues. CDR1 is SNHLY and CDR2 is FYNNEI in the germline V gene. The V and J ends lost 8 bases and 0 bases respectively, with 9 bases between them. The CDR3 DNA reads TGTGCCAGCGAAAGGGACAGCACAGATACGCAGTATTTT. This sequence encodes CASERDSTDTQYF. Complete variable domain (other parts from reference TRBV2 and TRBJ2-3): EPEVTQTPSHQVTQMGQEVILRCVPISNHLYFYWYRQILGQKVEFLVSFYNNEISEKSEIFDDQFSVERPDGSNFTLKIRSTKLEDSAMYFCASERDSTDTQYFGPGTRLTVL.

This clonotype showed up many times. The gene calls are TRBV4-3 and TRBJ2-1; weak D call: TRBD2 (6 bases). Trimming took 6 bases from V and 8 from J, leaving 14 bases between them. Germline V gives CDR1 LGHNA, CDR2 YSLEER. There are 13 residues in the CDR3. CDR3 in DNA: TGCGCCAGCAGTCCAGCGAGGGACTATGAGCAGTTCTTC. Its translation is CASSPARDYEQFF.

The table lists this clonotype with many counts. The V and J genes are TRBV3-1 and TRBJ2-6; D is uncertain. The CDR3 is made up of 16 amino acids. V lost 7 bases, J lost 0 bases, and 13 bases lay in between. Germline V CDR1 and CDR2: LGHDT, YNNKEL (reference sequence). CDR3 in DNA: TGTGCCAGCAAAGGAAACTTAAGCTCTGGGGCCAACGTCCTGACTTTC. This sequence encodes CASKGNLSSGANVLTF.